These 24 T cell receptor beta chains were sequenced from one sample in a study of CD8 T cells in ankylosing spondylitis. TCRdb itself ran the 5' RACE reads through MiXCR, one entry per CDR3 protein. The table lists just under 350,000 distinct CDR3 sequences, under 15% of them singletons. Specimen: blood, either unsorted or a sorted T cell fraction (not recorded which). The origin of the receptors is a male donor with ankylosing spondylitis or in good health (not recorded which).

CDR3 region: CASSPRGYTYNEQFF. CDR3 nucleotides: TGTGCCAGCAGCCCCAGAGGGTACACCTACAATGAGCAGTTCTTC. The chain recombines TRBV7-8 with TRBJ2-1; D possibly corresponds to TRBD2 (5 bases). The germline CDR1 and CDR2 sequences are SGHVS and FQNEAQ. The CDR3 consists of 15 residues. Trimming cost V 5 bases and J 2 bases, with 13 bases left between them.

This chain uses TRBV4-2 with TRBJ1-2, with unresolved D. The CDR3 totals 13 residues. The germline V gene encodes CDR1 LGHNA and CDR2 YNFKEQ. Trimming stripped 0 bases from V and 7 bases from J, with 9 bases between. CDR3 DNA: TGTGCCAGCAGCCAAGACCGGCTAAGTGGCTACACCTTC. It translates to CASSQDRLSGYTF.

This clonotype was seen only a few times. The CDR3 DNA sequence: TGTGCCAGCAGCCCCTATAGCGGTCCCAGCTCCTACAATGAGCAGTTCTTC. Its translation is CASSPYSGPSSYNEQFF. The V and J genes are TRBV3-1 and TRBJ2-1; maybe TRBD2 (6 bases). Germline-derived CDR1 and CDR2 are LGHDT and YNNKEL (reference sequence). CDR3 length equals 17 residues. With 4 bases removed from V and 0 bases from J, the gap between germline ends came to 16 bases.

This clonotype has a count of ten or more. The chain is built from TRBV5-1 and TRBJ2-1; 12 nucleotides match TRBD2. Trimming took 2 bases from V and 5 from J; bases not matched to a gene: 2. Germline lookup yields CDR1 SGHRS and CDR2 YFSETQ. This CDR3 comprises 15 residues. The CDR3 DNA is TGCGCCAGCAGCTTACTAGCGGGGGGCCACAATGAGCAGTTCTTC. It is translated as CASSLLAGGHNEQFF.

The chain combines TRBV7-2 with TRBJ2-3; TRBD2 matches 9 bases. The CDR3 is 16 residues long. Losses at the gene ends were 1 base for V and 5 bases for J; bases not matched to a gene: 7. From germline, CDR1 is SGHTA and CDR2 FQGNSA. CDR3 coding DNA: TGTGCCAGCAGCTTAGTTCGAGCGGGGGGCCTAGATACGCAGTATTTT. Its protein product is CASSLVRAGGLDTQYF. The whole variable domain, remainder taken from reference TRBV7-2 and TRBJ2-3, is GAGVSQSPSNKVTEKGKDVELRCDPISGHTALYWYRQSLGQGLEFLIYFQGNSAPDKSGLPSDRFSAERTGGSVSTLTIQRTQQEDSAVYLCASSLVRAGGLDTQYFGPGTRLTVL.

This clonotype has more than one count but fewer than ten. The chain couples TRBV3-1 to TRBJ1-2; D is uncertain. This CDR3 has 16 residues. V was clipped by 0 bases and J by 5 bases, with 16 bases between them. CDR1 and CDR2 from the germline V gene are LGHDT and YNNKEL (reference sequence). Written as DNA, the CDR3 is TGTGCCAGCAGCCAAGATCCGGGATCCGTCGGATATGGCTACACCTTC. Residues: CASSQDPGSVGYGYTF.

The rearrangement links TRBV21-1 to TRBJ2-7; the table's D call, TRBD1, was not checked against the DNA. TRBV21-1 counts as a pseudogene. This CDR3 has 15 amino acids. The CDR3 DNA reads as TGTGCCAGCAGCAAATATGCAGGGGCCCACTACGAGCAGTACTTC. Amino acids: CASSKYAGAHYEQYF.

The V gene is TRBV5-6, the J gene TRBJ1-6; tentative D call: TRBD1 (5 bases). Deletions cut 4 bases from V and 6 bases from J, with 8 bases between. Germline V CDR1 and CDR2: SGHDT, YYEEEE. The CDR3 is 13 residues long. CDR3 nucleotide sequence: TGTGCCAGCAGCACCAGGGTTAATTCACCCCTCCACTTT. This encodes CASSTRVNSPLHF.

This clonotype appeared many times. The CDR3 nucleotides read TGTGCCAGCAGCTTAGCAGGGACCTATAGCAATCAGCCCCAGCATTTT. Translation gives CASSLAGTYSNQPQHF. The chain recombines TRBV7-2 with TRBJ1-5; a weak D match, TRBD1 (5 bases). CDR3 length equals 16 residues. Germline V gives CDR1 SGHTA, CDR2 FQGNSA. V gave up 0 bases and J gave up 0 bases, with 9 bases separating them.

In this sample, this clonotype turned up a few times. The chain combines TRBV7-2 with TRBJ1-4; D is undetermined. The CDR3 length is 13 residues. The germline CDR1 and CDR2 sequences are SGHTA and FQGNSA. The V end lost 5 bases, the J end lost 6 bases, and 10 bases lay between the germline ends. CDR3 sequence: CASSMPSYEKLFF. The CDR3 DNA is TGTGCCAGCAGCATGCCGTCGTATGAAAAACTGTTTTTT.

This clonotype has at least ten counts. The rearrangement links TRBV12-3 or TRBV12-4 to TRBJ2-2; no definite D call. The V and J ends lost 6 bases and 4 bases respectively, with 6 bases between them. The CDR3 has 12 residues. The CDR3 nucleotides read TGTGCCAGCAGCCATTCCACCGGGGAGCTGTTTTTT. Its protein is CASSHSTGELFF.

The J gene is TRBJ1-2, the V gene TRBV20-1; 7 bases line up with TRBD1. The CDR3 loop spans 12 amino acids. V shed 4 bases, J shed 3 bases, and the junction held 2 bases outside the gene matches. Germline values: CDR1 DFQATT, CDR2 SNEGSKA (reference sequence). Here the CDR3 DNA reads TGCAGTGCTACCGGGACAGACTATGGCTACACCTTC. Translation: CSATGTDYGYTF.

The chain couples TRBV7-2 to TRBJ2-2; 10 bases map to TRBD2. With 1 base clipped from V and 6 bases from J, the junction kept 2 bases outside the gene matches. The CDR3 is 15 amino acids. Germline V CDR1 and CDR2: SGHTA, FQGNSA. CDR3 nucleotides: TGTGCCAGCAGCTTAGGTAGCGGGGGGCCCGGGGAGCTGTTTTTT. Amino acid sequence: CASSLGSGGPGELFF.

This clonotype was counted many times. The rearrangement joins TRBV5-1 to TRBJ1-5; possible D gene TRBD1, 5 bases. The CDR3 runs 13 residues. The V gene's germline CDR1 is SGHRS and CDR2 YFSETQ. The V end lost 3 bases, the J end lost 5 bases, and 9 bases lay between the germline ends. The CDR3 is CASSWGEDQPQHF. CDR3 DNA sequence: TGCGCCAGCAGCTGGGGGGAGGATCAGCCCCAGCATTTT.

The CDR3 sequence: CASSSGGEQETQYF. The DNA for the CDR3 is TGCGCCAGCAGCTCCGGGGGGGAGCAAGAGACCCAGTACTTC. The J gene is TRBJ2-5, the V gene TRBV5-1, with 8 bases identical to TRBD2. Germline V gives CDR1 SGHRS, CDR2 YFSETQ. V lost 3 bases, J lost 2 bases, and 3 bases stayed unmatched. The length of the CDR3 is 14 residues.

This chain's CDR3 is CASSLGHRGELYEQYF. DNA of the CDR3: TGTGCCAGCAGCTTAGGACACAGGGGCGAACTCTACGAGCAGTACTTC. The chain carries TRBV7-9 and TRBJ2-7; 7 bases fit TRBD1. J lost 3 bases, V lost 1 base, and 9 bases had no gene match. The CDR3 sequence is 16 residues long. The germline V gene encodes CDR1 SEHNR and CDR2 FQNEAQ (reference sequence).

The CDR3 coding sequence is TGTGCCAGCAGCCAAGCAGGCGGCGGGGGCCTACAAGAGACCCAGTACTTC. This gives the protein CASSQAGGGGLQETQYF. V is TRBV4-2 and J is TRBJ2-5, with D maybe TRBD2 (7 bases). Germline V gene lookup returns CDR1 LGHNA and CDR2 YNFKEQ. The CDR3 runs 17 residues. V lost 1 base, J lost 2 bases, and 17 bases lay in between.

The chain has TRBV15 and TRBJ2-1, with TRBD2 identical over 13 bases. The length of the CDR3 is 16 residues. In germline, CDR1 is LNHNV, CDR2 YYDKDF (reference sequence). V shed 0 bases, J shed 8 bases, and the junction held 4 bases outside the gene matches. The CDR3 protein is CATSREGTSGNYEQFF. CDR3 nucleotides: TGTGCCACCAGCAGAGAGGGGACTAGCGGGAACTATGAGCAGTTCTTC.

This clonotype turned up a few times. V is TRBV28 and J is TRBJ2-2; TRBD1 matches 9 bases. The V and J ends lost 3 bases and 5 bases, in that order; junction bases with no gene match: 16. This CDR3 is 19 amino acids long. Germline-derived CDR1 and CDR2 are MDHEN and SYDVKM. The DNA for the CDR3 is TGTGCCAGCAGTTTGTCGACAGGGGGATTCCCCCTGAGGACCGGGGAGCTGTTTTTT. Its translation is CASSLSTGGFPLRTGELFF. The full variable domain, its missing parts supplied by reference TRBV28 and TRBJ2-2, is DVKVTQSSRYLVKRTGEKVFLECVQDMDHENMFWYRQDPGLGLRLIYFSYDVKMKEKGDIPEGYSVSREKKERFSLILESASTNQTSMYLCASSLSTGGFPLRTGELFFGEGSRLTVL.

The chain recombines TRBV19 with TRBJ2-7; no definite D call. The CDR3 is 13 amino acids. V was pared by 1 base and J by 6 bases, with 10 bases between. Germline CDR1 and CDR2: LNHDA and SQIVND (reference sequence). The CDR3 protein is CASSIAQATEQYF. CDR3 coding DNA: TGTGCCAGTAGTATAGCACAAGCAACCGAGCAGTACTTC.

In this sample, this clonotype turned up a few times. V gene TRBV9 combines with J gene TRBJ2-1; 15 positions match TRBD2. The germline gives CDR1 SGDLS, CDR2 YYNGEE. The CDR3 runs to 17 residues. V trimming: 3 bases; J trimming: 5 bases; junction bases outside the gene matches: 6. CDR3 sequence: CASSGGLAGGQNNEQFF. CDR3 DNA sequence: TGTGCCAGCAGCGGGGGACTAGCGGGGGGTCAAAACAATGAGCAGTTCTTC. The whole variable domain, filled in from reference TRBV9 and TRBJ2-1, reads DSGVTQTPKHLITATGQRVTLRCSPRSGDLSVYWYQQSLDQGLQFLIQYYNGEERAKGNILERFSAQQFPDLHSELNLSSLELGDSALYFCASSGGLAGGQNNEQFFGPGTRLTVL.

This chain links TRBV5-1 with TRBJ2-3; 7 bases are a match to TRBD1. V lost 4 bases to trimming and J lost 2 bases; unmatched junction nucleotides: 4. Germline V gives CDR1 SGHRS, CDR2 YFSETQ. The CDR3 has 14 amino acids. This CDR3 is CASSPGQPTDTQYF. Written as DNA, the CDR3 is TGCGCCAGCAGCCCGGGACAGCCCACAGATACGCAGTATTTT.

The sample holds a few counts of this clonotype. The chain joins TRBV10-1 to TRBJ1-5; possible D gene TRBD1, 6 bases. Germline CDR1 reads WNHNN; CDR2 reads SYGVQD (reference sequence). V was shortened by 2 bases and J by 5 bases, with 7 bases between the two germline ends. The CDR3 is made up of 13 amino acids. CDR3 amino acids: CASSEQGYQPQHF. In DNA, the CDR3 is TGCGCCAGCAGTGAGCAGGGGTATCAGCCCCAGCATTTT.

Only a few counts were recorded for this clonotype. The chain has TRBV5-1 and TRBJ2-5; TRBD1 agrees at 9 bases. Trimming removed 4 bases from V and 3 bases from J; junction bases left unmatched: 4. Germline assignment: CDR1 SGHRS and CDR2 YFSETQ. This CDR3 is built from 14 residues. The DNA of the CDR3 is TGCGCCAGCAGCCGGGGGACAGGGAAAGAGACCCAGTACTTC. Translated, it gives CASSRGTGKETQYF. The whole variable domain, filled in from reference TRBV5-1 and TRBJ2-5, reads KAGVTQTPRYLIKTRGQQVTLSCSPISGHRSVSWYQQTPGQGLQFLFEYFSETQRNKGNFPGRFSGRQFSNSRSEMNVSTLELGDSALYLCASSRGTGKETQYFGPGTRLLVL.